A selection of T cell receptor beta chains follows, all from one sample in a study of cytomegalovirus exposure and HLA in healthy donors. Produced via immunoSEQ multiplex PCR; TCRdb's table is partial and in-frame only. The sample has 120,000 to 150,000 clones, roughly 92% seen once; the top ten hold under 0.8%. Material: PBMCs. These receptors were taken from a man aged 18-30 years in good health and CMV-seronegative. Each CDR3 is given without its conserved first and last residue.

ATSRDVTSGKADTQY,TRBV15,TRBJ2-3
ASSLGQGPPLTYEQY,TRBV27,TRBJ2-7
ASSYQGARGYT,TRBV27,TRBJ1-2
ASSLVRGTGAYNEQF,TRBV28,TRBJ2-1
ASSSTGTGLWEQY,TRBV13,TRBJ2-7
ASSHPGQGGPPVRGYT,TRBV4-1,TRBJ1-2
ASRTLAFDEQF,TRBV5-1,TRBJ2-1
ASASWDSPEQF,TRBV5-6,TRBJ2-1
ASSSTTGPNTEAF,TRBV7-8,TRBJ1-1
ASSYSVQTRAQH,TRBV6-5,TRBJ1-5
ASSVTVMNTEAF,TRBV11-1,TRBJ1-1
ASSYPAGAGNDEQF,TRBV6-5,TRBJ2-1
ASSLWTSGGPSSYEQY,TRBV11-2,TRBJ2-7
ASSVPSGAQTGELF,TRBV9,TRBJ2-2
ASSHRTLRELF,TRBV2,TRBJ2-2
AISNREGGGYT,TRBV10-3,TRBJ1-2
ASIPGQENQPQH,TRBV6-1,TRBJ1-5
ASSLAGLARETQY,TRBV5-1,TRBJ2-5
ASSLSSGVTNYGYT,TRBV7-9,TRBJ1-2
ASSLTGQGLLSYEQY,TRBV5-1,TRBJ2-7
ASSVWDSPLLNQPQH,TRBV6-1,TRBJ1-5
ASSLRGPGQVTDTQY,TRBV5-1,TRBJ2-3
ASSPGEGLVTEAF,TRBV9,TRBJ1-1
ASSQSLPDRGQGRFGNTIY,TRBV23-1,TRBJ1-3
ASSQEIQGGPQETQY,TRBV4-1,TRBJ2-5
ASKGGGGDGYT,TRBV27,TRBJ1-2
ASSDWTGGSEAF,TRBV2,TRBJ1-1
ASSLGQGVSPLH,TRBV7-9,TRBJ1-6
ASGLSSGGNEQF,TRBV12-5,TRBJ2-1
ASSLGRGHGYT,TRBV28,TRBJ1-2
ASSPGQGANTEAF,TRBV27,TRBJ1-1
ASSLEGRALGGYT,TRBV7-2,TRBJ1-2
ASSQDRGSTNEKLF,TRBV4-1,TRBJ1-4
ASSVSYNEQF,TRBV5-1,TRBJ2-1
ASTGSSYEQY,TRBV6-1,TRBJ2-7
ASSPRQASSGNTIY,TRBV7-9,TRBJ1-3
ATSRGAAGANVLT,TRBV15,TRBJ2-6
SVGQGLGEQY,TRBV29-1,TRBJ2-7
ASSPRTGGSNSPLH,TRBV5-4,TRBJ1-6
ASSPSGTVSNQPQH,TRBV11-2,TRBJ1-5
ASTPGQASEQY,TRBV11-2,TRBJ2-7
ASSLWTGISYEQY,TRBV5-4,TRBJ2-7
ASSLTGGTEAF,TRBV9,TRBJ1-1
ASIECGELF,TRBV21-1,TRBJ2-2
ASSPRRGSGVNTEAF,TRBV7-9,TRBJ1-1
AWSVHDRGSHV,TRBV30,TRBJ2-7
ASSPGTGVAF,TRBV7-6,TRBJ1-1
ASSPPVGLAGQGDTQY,TRBV18,TRBJ2-3
ASSSDSPNQPQH,TRBV2,TRBJ1-5
ASSIVSGGQPQH,TRBV19,TRBJ1-5
ASNGGRGQDGNTIY,TRBV9,TRBJ1-3
ASSATGGIETQY,TRBV6-1,TRBJ2-5
ASSAQGANTGELF,TRBV6-4,TRBJ2-2
ASSELGRRLHEKLF,TRBV10-2,TRBJ1-4
ASSLVGWASGSNEQF,TRBV7-3,TRBJ2-1